Listed below are T cell receptor beta chains from one sample, sequenced in a study of CD8+ T cells in alopecia areata. Libraries were prepared by immunoSEQ multiplex PCR; TCRdb keeps only in-frame clonotypes and omits some of them. The sample holds 160,000 or so clones, 65% to 75% seen once. The sample consisted of CD8+ T cells sorted from blood, taken at week 0. Receptors were obtained from a human donor with alopecia areata. Each CDR3 is given with its conserved first and last residue.

v_call: TRBV7-9
cdr3_aa: CASSSGGGGEKLFF

v_call: TRBV9
cdr3_aa: CASSVGSGANVLTF

v_call: TRBV29-1
cdr3_aa: CSVDYRSTDTQYF

v_call: TRBV14
cdr3_aa: CASSQAGGLDEQFF

v_call: TRBV30
cdr3_aa: CAWSSTLGADTQYF

v_call: TRBV2
cdr3_aa: CASSETRSTYNEQFF

v_call: TRBV6-5
cdr3_aa: CASMSGATDTQYF

v_call: TRBV9
cdr3_aa: CASGGDEQFF

v_call: TRBV2
cdr3_aa: CASSSPRAAGELFF

v_call: TRBV9
cdr3_aa: CASSPHTF

v_call: TRBV25-1
cdr3_aa: CASDNGPSEQYF

v_call: TRBV7-2
cdr3_aa: CASSLGVGLGDNEQFF

v_call: TRBV5-1
cdr3_aa: CASSSTDGFVANGYTF

v_call: TRBV15
cdr3_aa: CATGSRLEPYEQYF

v_call: TRBV13
cdr3_aa: CASSTTSGGHTGELFF

v_call: TRBV25-1
cdr3_aa: CASSDRVRAFF

v_call: TRBV9
cdr3_aa: CASSVGSGGATETQYF

v_call: TRBV9
cdr3_aa: CASTPLQGASTEAFF

v_call: TRBV29-1
cdr3_aa: CSVEKTDNYGYTF

v_call: TRBV13
cdr3_aa: CASSLERGRLAKNIQYF

v_call: TRBV5-1
cdr3_aa: CASSFPAGGSGELFF

v_call: TRBV6-1
cdr3_aa: CASSSGNEQFF

v_call: TRBV11-3
cdr3_aa: CASSLGDTEAFF

v_call: TRBV10-3
cdr3_aa: CASAGQPTDTQYF

v_call: TRBV6-5
cdr3_aa: CASSIDRGGYNEQFF

v_call: TRBV29-1
cdr3_aa: CSVRTGSYEQYF

v_call: TRBV7-9
cdr3_aa: CASSWRGFNEKLFF

v_call: TRBV30
cdr3_aa: CAWSGARIHEQYF

v_call: TRBV5-6
cdr3_aa: CASSSGLQPQHF

v_call: TRBV10-3
cdr3_aa: CAIRPKRQETQYF

v_call: TRBV4-1
cdr3_aa: CASSLHEGGISGANVLTF

v_call: TRBV30
cdr3_aa: CAWSVAGDTEAFF

v_call: TRBV6-6
cdr3_aa: CASSYVWSQNQPQHF

v_call: TRBV7-2
cdr3_aa: CASSPRGGTTGELFF

v_call: TRBV5-1
cdr3_aa: CASGNWGFGSYEQYF

v_call: TRBV19
cdr3_aa: CASSIGGLGEQYF

v_call: TRBV29-1
cdr3_aa: CSVRTGHGEEKLFF

v_call: TRBV28
cdr3_aa: CASSLCEGSGGITDTQYF

v_call: TRBV19
cdr3_aa: CASSKRQYNEQFF

v_call: TRBV5-6
cdr3_aa: CASSFGDSVEKLFF